The 25 T cell receptor beta chains reported below all come from one sample, sequenced in a study of human T cells and chemical hapten exposure. Regarding time point: pre-sensitization, week 0. Treatment here: therapeutic diphenylcyclopropenone sensitization with weekly scalp DPC. Each CDR3 protein gets one entry after TCRdb re-called the RACE reads with MiXCR. The sample has 45,000 to 65,000 distinct CDR3 sequences, roughly 10% seen once. The input for sequencing was whole blood, taken in connection with sensitization to the hapten diphenylcyclopropenone (DPC). The receptor source for this set is a man aged 40-55 years with alopecia areata. Some clones in this sample may be carry-over from other donors' samples.

This clonotype was recorded many times. The J gene is TRBJ2-7, the V gene TRBV6-5, with D hard to call. CDR3 length: 13 residues. Germline-derived CDR1 and CDR2 are MNHEY and SVGAGI. Deletions cut 6 bases from V and 3 bases from J, with 12 bases between. As DNA, the CDR3 is TGTGCCAGCAGCCCCGCCGGGCGCTACGAGCAGTACTTC. Its protein product is CASSPAGRYEQYF.

A word on this clonotype: A much larger clone sits a single nucleotide away, making a read error possible. The genes are TRBV6-4 and TRBJ2-3, with D possibly matching TRBD2 (7 bases). The germline V gene has CDR1 MRHNA and CDR2 SNTAGT. The CDR3 length is 14 residues. The CDR3 sequence is CDSSDAGGRDTQYF. The CDR3 DNA follows: TGTGACAGCAGTGATGCCGGGGGGCGAGATACGCAGTATTTT.

Only a few counts were recorded for this clonotype. The rearrangement links TRBV6-6 to TRBJ2-2, with 11 bases fitting TRBD2. CDR1 is MNHNY, CDR2 SVGAGI, per germline (reference sequence). Trimming removed 2 bases from V and 5 bases from J; junction bases left unmatched: 4. There are 16 residues in the CDR3. The CDR3 DNA is TGTGCCAGCAGTTACGGTAGCGGGAGGGAGACCGGGGAGCTGTTTTTT. Translating gives CASSYGSGRETGELFF.

This clonotype has only one observation. This may arise from a read error, as a much more abundant clone is one base away. This rearrangement joins TRBV3-1 to TRBJ2-3, with D perhaps matching TRBD1 (6 bases). Germline loops: CDR1 LGHDT, CDR2 YNNKEL (reference sequence). This CDR3 contains 17 residues. The CDR3 sequence: CVSSQAYREGDTDTQYF. CDR3 sequence (DNA): TGTGTCAGCAGCCAAGCTTACCGAGAGGGGGACACAGATACGCAGTATTTT.

This clonotype was observed at least ten times. The chain recombines TRBV7-8 with TRBJ1-2; D is unresolved. Germline lookup yields CDR1 SGHVS and CDR2 FQNEAQ. The CDR3 consists of 16 residues. Trimming left V 5 bases short and J 8 bases short, with 24 bases between. The CDR3 loop reads CASSLVYRGLAEGYTF. CDR3 sequence (DNA): TGTGCCAGCAGCCTAGTGTATAGAGGCTTAGCTGAGGGCTACACCTTC. Full variable domain (remainder filled in from reference TRBV7-8 and TRBJ1-2): GAGVSQSPRYKVAKRGQDVALRCDPISGHVSLFWYQQALGQGPEFLTYFQNEAQLDKSGLPSDRFFAERPEGSVSTLKIQRTQQEDSAVYLCASSLVYRGLAEGYTFGSGTRLTVV.

This clonotype turned up a few times. The chain has TRBV20-1 and TRBJ2-3, with D possibly being TRBD2 (5 bases). The germline gives CDR1 DFQATT, CDR2 SNEGSKA (reference sequence). The CDR3 loop spans 16 amino acids. V was cut by 3 bases and J by 5 bases, with 21 bases left in between. CDR3 amino acids: CSASLQEVPRGDTQYF. The DNA of the CDR3 is TGCAGTGCTAGTTTGCAGGAGGTCCCACGGGGAGATACGCAGTATTTT.

Ten or more counts support this clonotype. The chain combines TRBV14 with TRBJ2-1, with unresolved D. Deletions cut 4 bases from V and 0 bases from J, with 7 bases between. The germline V gene has CDR1 SGHDN and CDR2 FVKESK. This CDR3 has 14 amino acids. The DNA of the CDR3 is TGTGCCAGCAGCCCCTTAAACTCCTACAATGAGCAGTTCTTC. Translated: CASSPLNSYNEQFF.

This chain joins TRBV7-9 and TRBJ2-5; D is unresolved. There are 14 residues in the CDR3. Trimming shortened V by 5 bases and J by 0 bases, and 10 bases separated the two germline ends. Germline V gene lookup returns CDR1 SEHNR and CDR2 FQNEAQ (reference sequence). DNA of the CDR3: TGTGCCAGCAGCGAACGGAGTAACCAAGAGACCCAGTACTTC. This codes for CASSERSNQETQYF.

This clonotype has more than one count but fewer than ten. The chain couples TRBV27 to TRBJ2-7, with a weak D call TRBD1 (6 bases). V was clipped by 6 bases and J by 7 bases, with 19 bases between them. Germline CDR1 is MNHEY and CDR2 is SMNVEV (reference sequence). There are 14 residues in the CDR3. The CDR3 coding sequence is TGTGCCAGCAGGGCCAGGGGCTTTCGCGGGGAGCAGTACTTC. This codes for CASRARGFRGEQYF.

This clonotype was seen at least ten times. The J gene is TRBJ2-7, the V gene TRBV7-2; maybe TRBD1 (5 bases). The CDR3 is 14 amino acids. With 2 bases removed from V and 1 base from J, the gap between germline ends came to 9 bases. CDR1 and CDR2 from the germline V gene are SGHTA and FQGNSA. The CDR3 DNA is TGTGCCAGCAGCTTAATTGACAGATCCTACGAGCAGTACTTC. Encoded protein: CASSLIDRSYEQYF.

This clonotype was counted only a few times. This CDR3 is CASSLHEGGRTYEQYF. The CDR3 DNA sequence: TGTGCCAGCAGTTTACACGAGGGCGGACGGACCTACGAGCAGTACTTC. J is TRBJ2-7 and V is TRBV28, with D possibly matching TRBD2 (5 bases). The CDR3 has 16 residues. Germline CDR1 MDHEN, CDR2 SYDVKM. With 2 bases removed from V and 2 bases from J, the gap between germline ends came to 16 bases.

This clonotype was seen a few times. The chain carries TRBV27 and TRBJ2-3; D ambiguous. The V and J ends lost 1 base and 1 base respectively, with 18 bases between them. The CDR3 is 18 amino acids. Per germline, CDR1 MNHEY and CDR2 SMNVEV (reference sequence). The CDR3 is CASSLWASNPAGTDTQYF. The CDR3 region has the DNA TGTGCCAGCAGTTTATGGGCCTCAAACCCGGCGGGCACAGATACGCAGTATTTT.

Many counts were recorded for this clonotype. The chain carries TRBV5-1 and TRBJ2-1; 9 positions agree with TRBD2. Germline CDR1 SGHRS, CDR2 YFSETQ. The trim removed 3 bases at V and 6 bases at J, leaving 10 bases unmatched. CDR3 length: 16 amino acids. The CDR3 DNA follows: TGCGCCAGCAGCTCGCTCGACGGGACTAGCCCCAATGAGCAGTTCTTC. As protein: CASSSLDGTSPNEQFF.

This clonotype was detected only a few times. V is TRBV12-3 or TRBV12-4 and J is TRBJ2-7, with D possibly matching TRBD1 (7 bases). The CDR3 runs to 15 residues. V was shortened by 6 bases and J by 0 bases, with 15 bases between the two germline ends. The CDR3, as DNA: TGTGCCAGCAGCCGAAGGGGGGACAGCTCCTACGAGCAGTACTTC. It translates to CASSRRGDSSYEQYF.

This clonotype came up many times. The V and J genes are TRBV24-1 and TRBJ1-1; no clear D. V shed 6 bases and J shed 1 base, with 8 bases lying between them. Germline CDR1 KGHDR, CDR2 SFDVKD. The CDR3 runs 13 residues. CDR3 in amino acids: CATSKGGNTEAFF. As DNA, the CDR3 is TGTGCCACCAGTAAGGGAGGGAACACTGAAGCTTTCTTT.

This clonotype has only a few counts. The V and J genes are TRBV5-4 and TRBJ2-1; 7 bases match TRBD2. CDR3 length: 14 residues. After removal of 3 bases from V and 7 bases from J, the junction contained 7 bases not matched to a gene. In germline, CDR1 is SGHNT, CDR2 YYREEE (reference sequence). CDR3 DNA sequence: TGTGCCAGCAGCTCTCCGGGAGGTGGGAATGAGCAGTTCTTC. Protein: CASSSPGGGNEQFF.

This clonotype occurred a few times. The chain joins TRBV29-1 to TRBJ2-1, with D maybe TRBD2 (5 bases). With 8 bases removed from V and 7 bases from J, the gap between germline ends came to 9 bases. The CDR3 is 10 residues long. Germline V lookup: CDR1 SQVTM, CDR2 ANQGSEA. The CDR3 loop reads CSTRGNEQFF. The CDR3 DNA is TGCAGCACGCGAGGGAATGAGCAGTTCTTC.

This chain connects TRBV14 to TRBJ2-1, with 11 bases identical to TRBD2. Per germline, CDR1 SGHDN and CDR2 FVKESK. V dropped 1 base and J dropped 4; count of bases not matched to a gene: 3. The CDR3 is 16 residues long. CDR3 nucleotides: TGTGCCAGCAGCCAAGGACTAGCGGGACTATACAATGAGCAGTTCTTC. Amino acids: CASSQGLAGLYNEQFF.

The chain joins TRBV3-1 to TRBJ1-5, with 9 bases aligning to TRBD1. Germline CDR1 and CDR2: LGHDT and YNNKEL (reference sequence). This CDR3 has 14 residues. V shed 1 base and J 6 bases; nucleotides not matched to a gene: 1. CDR3 in DNA: TGTGCCAGCAGCCAAGGACAGGGGGTTCAGCCCCAGCATTTT. It yields the protein CASSQGQGVQPQHF.

The chain has TRBV6-6 and TRBJ1-4; D might be TRBD1 (5 bases). The germline gives CDR1 MNHNY, CDR2 SVGAGI (reference sequence). Deletions cut 3 bases from V and 5 bases from J, with 13 bases between. The CDR3 length is 15 residues. The CDR3 nucleotides are TGTGCCAGCAGTTATAGTCGGGCAGGGAATGAAAAACTGTTTTTT. Protein product: CASSYSRAGNEKLFF.

This clonotype was detected ten times or more. The chain joins TRBV6-2 or TRBV6-3 to TRBJ2-6, with D possibly TRBD1 on 6 matching bases. Germline values: CDR1 MNHEY, CDR2 SVGEGT. Trimming left V 2 bases short and J 2 bases short, with 10 bases between. The CDR3 loop spans 16 amino acids. CDR3 sequence: CASSYDGGAGANVLTF. CDR3 coding DNA: TGTGCCAGCAGTTACGATGGGGGCGCTGGGGCCAACGTCCTGACTTTC.

In its sample, this clonotype was seen many times. The DNA for the CDR3 is TGTGCCAGCAGCGTAGGGCCTAGCGGATACACAGATACGCAGTATTTT. Encoded protein: CASSVGPSGYTDTQYF. J is TRBJ2-3 and V is TRBV9, with TRBD2 matching over 7 bases. Losses at the gene ends were 0 bases for V and 2 bases for J; bases not matched to a gene: 6. Germline V lookup: CDR1 SGDLS, CDR2 YYNGEE. The CDR3 totals 16 residues.

This clonotype was found a few times. The J gene is TRBJ1-1, the V gene TRBV7-9; weak D call: TRBD1 (5 bases). Germline assignment: CDR1 SEHNR and CDR2 FQNEAQ (reference sequence). This CDR3 contains 12 residues. V gave up 6 bases and J gave up 7 bases, with 12 bases separating them. Written as DNA, the CDR3 is TGTGCCAGCAGGGCATGGGGGAATGAAGCTTTCTTT. Amino acids: CASRAWGNEAFF.

This clonotype was seen at least ten times. The chain links TRBV4-3 to TRBJ1-1; a possible D gene is TRBD1 (6 bases). The ends were cut back, 2 bases at V and 1 base at J, with 11 bases in the middle. The CDR3 runs 15 residues. Germline CDR1 reads LGHNA; CDR2 reads YSLEER. The CDR3 nucleotides are TGCGCCAGCAGCCAATCCCAGACAGGGAACACTGAAGCTTTCTTT. The encoded protein is CASSQSQTGNTEAFF.

DNA of the CDR3: TGCGCCAGCAGCCAGGGCCTACTACAGGGAGGAAAATCACCCCTCCACTTT. It codes for CASSQGLLQGGKSPLHF. The rearrangement uses TRBV4-1 and TRBJ1-6, with D possibly matching TRBD1 (6 bases). Germline V lookup: CDR1 MGHRA, CDR2 YSYEKL. V dropped 3 bases and J dropped 10 bases, with 22 bases sitting between them. The CDR3 totals 17 residues.